This T cell receptor (beta chain) was identified during a study of cytomegalovirus exposure and HLA in healthy donors. Whole-study context: The same platform was used for the 90 to 150 validation repertoires and the approximately 670 first-cohort repertoires, a later analysis reported. Notes on the study in general: Many donors shared some public TCRs, even though most TCR sequences were rare. In vitro confirmation showed a few CMV-associated chains to be CMV antigen specific. Researchers catalogued around 150 TCR beta chains as cytomegalovirus-associated.

Assay: immunoSEQ multiplex PCR; the TCRdb copy retains only in-frame clones and omits some. Counted here are roughly 150,000 clones, approximately 91% occurring once; the ten biggest clones make up about 3%. This clone has a single count. Its matching antigen is unknown. This clonotype originated in a woman under 30 in good health and CMV-seropositive. Sequencing input: PBMCs.

The CDR3 DNA is TGTGCCTGGAGAATAAGGCTAGCGGTTACGACCCGACACAATGAGCAGTTCTTC. Its translation: CAWRIRLAVTTRHNEQFF. The J gene is TRBJ2-1, the V gene TRBV30; 7 bases are shared with TRBD2. The germline CDR1 and CDR2 sequences are GTSNPN and SVGIG (reference sequence). The V and J ends lost 3 bases and 5 bases, in that order; junction bases with no gene match: 19. The CDR3 is 18 residues long.